The entry that follows covers one T cell receptor beta chain sequence. The antigen remains undetermined. Deletions cut 2 bases from V and 2 bases from J, with 19 bases between. The CDR3 has 18 amino acids. Germline CDR1 LGHNA, CDR2 YSLEER. The entry originates in a study of T cell clones after liver transplantation. Study overall: In this trial, immunosuppression withdrawal was attempted within 2 years of liver transplant. Pre-transplant mixed lymphocyte reactions yielded third-party-reactive TCRbeta sequences as comparators for graft-donor-reactive sequences. Study-level findings and limits: Donor-reactive sequences fell more than third party-reactive ones, suggesting partial deletion. Small, mixed patient groups and varying post-transplant times limit these conclusions.

Here immunoSEQ multiplex PCR was the method, and the copy in TCRdb shows in-frame clones only, minus some. The sample contains around 71,000 clones, 80% of which appear only once. This receptor was obtained from a human patient who received a liver transplant. Some T cells here may be from the graft donor. The gene calls are TRBV4-3 and TRBJ2-4; tentative D call: TRBD1 (5 bases). Sequences were derived from CD4+ T cells from blood, sampled 12 months after liver transplant. CDR3 protein: CASSQLGVGTSTKNIQYF. The CDR3 region has the DNA TGCGCCAGCAGCCAATTAGGGGTGGGCACCTCAACCAAAAACATTCAGTACTTC.